These 15 T cell receptor beta chains share one sample of origin, sequenced in a study of PD-1 blockade in classical Hodgkin lymphoma. Sequencing used immunoSEQ multiplex PCR; TCRdb keeps in-frame clones, though not all of them. The sample has over 50,000 clones; just under 75% are singletons. All patients relapsed after autologous stem cell transplantation, and brentuximab vedotin exposure varied. The specimen comprised peripheral blood mononuclear cells (PBMCs), sampled before the second cycle of nivolumab. These receptors came from a human donor with classical Hodgkin lymphoma.

The chain links TRBV9 to TRBJ2-7; a weak D match, TRBD2 (6 bases). The V end lost 2 bases, the J end lost 6 bases, and 15 bases lay between the germline ends. Germline V gives CDR1 SGDLS, CDR2 YYNGEE. This CDR3 is built from 14 residues. Written as DNA, the CDR3 is TGTGCCAGCAGCGTCGGGGGAAGTTTAGGCGAGCAGTACTTC. Residues: CASSVGGSLGEQYF.

The chain couples TRBV7-6 to TRBJ1-2; 8 bases fit TRBD1. CDR1 is SGHVS, CDR2 FNYEAQ, per germline. The CDR3 consists of 14 residues. The J segment lost 4 bases and the V segment lost 2 bases, leaving 3 bases of the junction unmatched. As DNA, the CDR3 is TGTGCCAGCAGCTTACAGGGGGCGGGCTATGGCTACACCTTC. Its translation is CASSLQGAGYGYTF.

This clone was seen once. The rearrangement uses TRBV18 and TRBJ1-2; a possible D gene is TRBD1 (6 bases). Looked up from germline, CDR1 is KGHSH and CDR2 is LQKENI. CDR3 size: 14 residues. With 3 bases removed from V and 4 bases from J, the gap between germline ends came to 12 bases. CDR3 loop: CASSPQTGGYGYTF. CDR3 DNA: TGTGCCAGCTCACCCCAGACAGGAGGCTATGGCTACACCTTC.

A few counts support this clone. This chain connects TRBV14 to TRBJ1-1; D perhaps matches TRBD1 (5 bases). This CDR3 is 13 amino acids long. Between the trimmed V and J ends, which lost 4 bases and 11 bases, there was a span of 17 bases. Germline CDR1 is SGHDN and CDR2 is FVKESK. The CDR3 nucleotides read TGTGCCAGCAGCCCCGGGGTAGGGGTTGGGGCTTTCTTT. Its protein is CASSPGVGVGAFF.

This sequence joins TRBV19 and TRBJ2-3, with D tentatively TRBD1 or TRBD2 (5 bases each). CDR1 is LNHDA, CDR2 SQIVND, per germline (reference sequence). The V end lost 0 bases, the J end lost 6 bases, and 13 bases lay between the germline ends. The CDR3 covers 15 residues. CDR3 nucleotide sequence: TGTGCCAGTAGTATAGAGTCCGAGGGGACGGATACGCAGTATTTT. It yields the protein CASSIESEGTDTQYF.

The rearrangement joins TRBV6-6 to TRBJ1-2, with D unresolved. V dropped 6 bases and J dropped 2 bases, with 10 bases sitting between them. The V gene's germline CDR1 is MNHNY and CDR2 SVGAGI (reference sequence). The CDR3 is 13 amino acids. Here the CDR3 DNA reads TGTGCCAGCAGGAATGAGTTGAACTATGGCTACACCTTC. As protein: CASRNELNYGYTF.

This chain links TRBV7-3 with TRBJ2-1, with 8 positions matching TRBD2. V trimming: 4 bases; J trimming: 2 bases; junction bases outside the gene matches: 13. The germline gives CDR1 SGHTA, CDR2 FQGTGA. The CDR3 is 18 residues long. DNA for the CDR3: TGTGCCAGCAGCTCCCGGGGACTAGGAAATCCCCCCTACAATGAGCAGTTCTTC. This sequence encodes CASSSRGLGNPPYNEQFF.

J is TRBJ2-1 and V is TRBV7-6, with 8 bases aligning to TRBD2. The CDR3 runs 17 residues. Germline CDR1 and CDR2: SGHVS and FNYEAQ. V lost 1 base, J lost 6 bases, and 11 bases stayed unmatched. The CDR3 DNA sequence: TGTGCCAGCAGCTTAGACTTATCCGGGACTAGGGGCAATGAGCAGTTCTTC. It is translated as CASSLDLSGTRGNEQFF.

The gene calls are TRBV28 and TRBJ2-7; D may match TRBD1 or TRBD2 (5 bases each). The V gene's germline CDR1 is MDHEN and CDR2 SYDVKM. This CDR3 spans 16 amino acids. The ends were cut back, 6 bases at V and 2 bases at J, with 20 bases in the middle. Written as DNA, the CDR3 is TGTGCCAGCAGGGCTTCCGGGACGGAGACTCCCTACGAGCAGTACTTC. Its protein product is CASRASGTETPYEQYF.

This chain uses TRBV4-3 with TRBJ1-2; a weak D match, TRBD1 (5 bases). V lost 3 bases and J lost 0, with 14 bases in between. Germline V gives CDR1 LGHNA, CDR2 YSLEER. This CDR3 comprises 16 residues. CDR3 DNA sequence: TGCGCCAGCAGCCAGGGGGAGGGACTGGCTAACTATGGCTACACCTTC. It specifies CASSQGEGLANYGYTF.

This chain's CDR3 is CASSLTGGSGNTIYF. DNA of the CDR3: TGTGCCAGCAGCTTAACAGGGGGTTCTGGAAACACCATATATTTT. The chain joins TRBV13 to TRBJ1-3; 8 bases align to TRBD1. Trimming at V came to 2 bases and at J to 1 base, leaving 1 base not matched to a gene. Germline values: CDR1 PRHDT, CDR2 FYEKMQ (reference sequence). The CDR3 consists of 15 residues. The entire variable domain, with the rest obtained from reference TRBV13 and TRBJ1-3, is as follows: AAGVIQSPRHLIKEKRETATLKCYPIPRHDTVYWYQQGPGQDPQFLISFYEKMQSDKGSIPDRFSAQQFSDYHSELNMSSLELGDSALYFCASSLTGGSGNTIYFGEGSWLTVV.

The V gene is TRBV15, the J gene TRBJ1-4, with D possibly matching TRBD1 (6 bases). Trimming pared 4 bases from V and 5 bases from J, leaving 8 bases between. The CDR3 consists of 13 residues. Germline CDR1 LNHNV, CDR2 YYDKDF (reference sequence). The CDR3 region is CATSTRGNEKLFF. The DNA for the CDR3 is TGTGCCACCAGCACCAGGGGAAATGAAAAACTGTTTTTT. The full variable domain, rest sourced from reference TRBV15 and TRBJ1-4, is DAMVIQNPRYQVTQFGKPVTLSCSQTLNHNVMYWYQQKSSQAPKLLFHYYDKDFNNEADTPDNFQSRRPNTSFCFLDIRSPGLGDTAMYLCATSTRGNEKLFFGSGTQLSVL.

The rearrangement joins TRBV6-6 to TRBJ2-3, with D perhaps TRBD1 or TRBD2 (5 bases each). The CDR3 has 13 residues. Trimming removed 4 bases from V and 3 bases from J, with 8 bases in between. Germline CDR1 MNHNY, CDR2 SVGAGI (reference sequence). The DNA for the CDR3 is TGTGCCAGCAGTTTCGAGGGGACAGATACGCAGTATTTT. Encoded protein: CASSFEGTDTQYF.

The V call is TRBV27, the J call TRBJ2-1, with unresolved D. The V and J ends lost 4 bases and 8 bases respectively, with 9 bases between them. The length of the CDR3 is 12 residues. Germline V CDR1 and CDR2: MNHEY, SMNVEV (reference sequence). CDR3 region: CASSSAVDEQFF. As DNA, the CDR3 is TGTGCCAGCAGTTCCGCAGTCGATGAGCAGTTCTTC.

The J gene is TRBJ2-5, the V gene TRBV9; D not resolved. The CDR3 runs 14 residues. Germline CDR1 is SGDLS and CDR2 is YYNGEE. Trimming shortened V by 3 bases and J by 2 bases, and 11 bases separated the two germline ends. The CDR3 is CASSERGIQETQYF. CDR3 DNA: TGTGCCAGCAGCGAGAGAGGAATACAAGAGACCCAGTACTTC.